This T cell receptor (beta chain) was observed in a study of blood T cell repertoires in COVID-19. The wider study: COVID-19 samples collected from the United States, Italy and Spain covered acute and convalescent phases. PBMCs, B-cell-depleted T cells, or T cells provided the cDNA or gDNA that made up the material.

The authors' processing: Reference gene primer amplification yielded estimated nucleated cell counts. Produced via immunoSEQ multiplex PCR; TCRdb's table is partial and in-frame only. V, J and clone size are taken as reported in that table, and D and trimming were inferred from the DNA itself. The repertoire holds some 230,000 clones, approximately 80% seen once, with just under 7.5% in the top ten. CDR3 length: 16 residues. V was pared by 5 bases and J by 3 bases, with 17 bases between. Per the germline V gene, CDR1 is SGHVS and CDR2 is FQNEAQ. The material sequenced was peripheral blood. The chain combines TRBV7-8 with TRBJ1-3; D perhaps matches TRBD1 (5 bases). The sequence was collected from a woman aged 50 to 65 with acute or convalescent COVID-19. DNA for the CDR3: TGTGCCAGCAGCCCTAGGGGAGGGAAGGGTGGAAACACCATATATTTT. Protein: CASSPRGGKGGNTIYF.